In this sample, the clone carrying this T cell receptor beta chain turned up a few times. The antigen is undetermined. This entry comes from a study of T-cell memory formation after mild COVID-19. The study's findings and limits: CD4+ contracting clones were mainly CM and EM; CD8+ ones, EMRA.

Each CDR3 protein is one row after TCRdb ran MiXCR on the 5' RACE reads. The data hold under 300,000 distinct CDR3 sequences, with under 20% observed a single time. CDR1 and CDR2 (germline): WSHSY, SAAADI. CDR3 length: 15 amino acids. V lost 5 bases and J lost 0; bases outside the gene matches: 4. The rearrangement uses TRBV10-2 and TRBJ1-5; TRBD1 agrees at 7 bases. Sequencing was performed on PBMCs or a T cell subset sorted from them (not recorded which). The receptor was isolated from a man aged 18 to 35 who had mild COVID-19 (a few samples of this study predate the infection). Cell type and time point are not known. The DNA of the CDR3 is TGCGCCAGCAGTCCCGACAGGGATAGCAATCAGCCCCAGCATTTT. It specifies CASSPDRDSNQPQHF.